The clone carrying this T cell receptor beta chain qualifies as medium-sized. In germline, CDR1 is SGHKS, CDR2 YYEKEE (reference sequence). This CDR3 has 16 amino acids. V lost 0 bases to trimming and J lost 3 bases, with 12 bases between them. This sample was taken from a study of OX40 agonist ivuxolimab in advanced cancers. Study-level background: The dose of intravenous ivuxolimab that patients received every 2 weeks ranged from 0.01 to 10 mg/kg.

People who had autoimmune disease history or systemic immunosuppression were excluded. Libraries were prepared by immunoSEQ multiplex PCR; TCRdb keeps only in-frame clonotypes and omits some of them. This repertoire shows about 79,000 clones, 70% to 85% found once; its top ten account for roughly 0.48%. The chain uses TRBV5-5 and TRBJ2-2; D remains ambiguous. The TCR was taken from an adult with an advanced solid tumor such as melanoma, head and neck, liver or kidney cancer. This material consisted of CD4+ or CD8+ T cells sorted from blood, taken in a trial of the OX40 agonist ivuxolimab. The CDR3 protein is CASSLEERSDTGELFF. The CDR3 DNA is TGTGCCAGCAGCTTGGAAGAGCGTTCGGACACCGGGGAGCTGTTTTTT.